The 7 T cell receptor beta chains given below trace back to one sample, sequenced in a study of OX40 agonist ivuxolimab in advanced cancers. Here immunoSEQ multiplex PCR was the method, and the copy in TCRdb shows in-frame clones only, minus some. The sample shows around 33,000 clones, more than 80% of them seen only once. The sequenced sample was CD4+ or CD8+ T cells sorted from blood, obtained in a trial of the OX40 agonist ivuxolimab. These TCRs come from an adult with an advanced solid tumor such as melanoma, head and neck, liver or kidney cancer.

The chain uses TRBV27 and TRBJ2-3; perhaps TRBD2 as D (6 bases). The CDR3 has 12 residues. Between the trimmed V and J ends, which lost 11 bases and 3 bases, there was a span of 12 bases. The germline V gene has CDR1 MNHEY and CDR2 SMNVEV (reference sequence). The CDR3 loop reads CACGGSTDTQYF. DNA of the CDR3: TGTGCCTGTGGGGGGTCGACAGATACGCAGTATTTT.

CDR3 amino acids: CASSEETASYEQYF. CDR3 DNA sequence: TGTGCCAGCAGTGAGGAGACAGCATCCTACGAGCAGTACTTC. V and J are TRBV6-1 and TRBJ2-7, with a tentative D call TRBD1 (5 bases). Trimming stripped 3 bases from V and 1 base from J, with 10 bases between. The germline CDR1 and CDR2 sequences are MNHNS and SASEGT. CDR3 length equals 14 residues.

CDR3 coding DNA: TGTGCCAGCAGCTTGAAAGCCGGGACAGACGATATCTACAATGAGCAGTTCTTC. This codes for CASSLKAGTDDIYNEQFF. V and J are TRBV7-8 and TRBJ2-1, with TRBD1 matching 7 bases. CDR3 length: 18 amino acids. Germline V gene sequence: CDR1 SGHVS, CDR2 FQNEAQ. With V trimmed by 3 bases and J by 3 bases, 14 bases remained unmatched.

The chain is built from TRBV5-6 and TRBJ1-4; D remains unclear. Trimming removed 6 bases from V and 8 bases from J, with 11 bases in between. The CDR3 is 12 amino acids. Germline V gives CDR1 SGHDT, CDR2 YYEEEE. The CDR3 spells CASTALEEKLFF. The CDR3 nucleotides are TGTGCCAGCACGGCCCTGGAGGAAAAACTGTTTTTT.

The gene calls are TRBV4-3 and TRBJ1-3; 9 nucleotides line up with TRBD1. The CDR3 is made up of 15 amino acids. Trimming removed 1 base from V and 3 bases from J; junction bases left unmatched: 1. The germline V gene encodes CDR1 LGHNA and CDR2 YSLEER. CDR3 protein: CASSQGTGVGNTIYF. Here the CDR3 DNA reads TGCGCCAGCAGCCAAGGGACAGGGGTTGGAAACACCATATATTTT.

The V call is TRBV7-9, the J call TRBJ2-7, with 8 nucleotides matching TRBD2. V was clipped by 4 bases and J by 0 bases; unmatched bases: 5. The CDR3 is 15 amino acids. The germline gives CDR1 SEHNR, CDR2 FQNEAQ (reference sequence). This chain's CDR3 is CASSSTSGRSYEQYF. Here the CDR3 DNA reads TGTGCCAGCAGCTCAACTAGCGGCCGCTCCTACGAGCAGTACTTC. The variable domain in full, with the rest retrieved from reference TRBV7-9 and TRBJ2-7, is DTGVSQNPRHKITKRGQNVTFRCDPISEHNRLYWYRQTLGQGPEFLTYFQNEAQLEKSRLLSDRFSAERPKGSFSTLEIQRTEQGDSAMYLCASSSTSGRSYEQYFGPGTRLTVT.

The rearrangement uses TRBV18 and TRBJ2-7; 7 bases agree with TRBD1. The CDR3 has 16 amino acids. The V gene end was trimmed by 6 bases and the J gene end by 3 bases; junction bases not matched to a gene: 14. CDR1 and CDR2 from the germline V gene are KGHSH and LQKENI. CDR3 DNA: TGTGCCAGCTCCCTCGTAGCGACAGGGATCTTCTACGAGCAGTACTTC. Translating gives CASSLVATGIFYEQYF.